This is a list of T cell receptor beta chains from one sample in a study of yellow fever vaccine responses in identical twins. TCRdb fed the RT-PCR reads into MiXCR, producing one record per CDR3 protein. This sample carries about 19,000 distinct CDR3 sequences, roughly two thirds of them seen once, and the ten largest clones take more than 7.5%. The starting material was T cells from blood (PBMCs), unsorted or a sorted subset (not recorded which), obtained before or after yellow fever vaccination (not recorded which). The receptors come from a woman between 18 and 29 years old who received the yellow fever vaccine. The CDR3 runs from the conserved cysteine through the conserved F or W. D genes are given only for firm matches. Part of the rows lack a size; the others show once, few, many or a class for expanded clones.

J gene: TRBJ1-1; D gene: .; clone size: few; V gene: TRBV4-1; CDR3 DNA: TGCGCCAGCAGCCACCCACAGGGTCGAAGGACTGAAGCTTTCTTT; CDR3 protein: CASSHPQGRRTEAFF
J gene: TRBJ1-3; D gene: .; clone size: .; V gene: TRBV10-3; CDR3 DNA: TGTGCCATCAGTGAGGGCGATGGAAACACCATATATTTT; CDR3 protein: CAISEGDGNTIYF
J gene: TRBJ2-1; D gene: .; clone size: .; V gene: TRBV11-3; CDR3 DNA: TGTGCCAGCAGCTTAGAAGAGCGCATCGGCCAGTTCTTC; CDR3 protein: CASSLEERIGQFF
J gene: TRBJ1-2; D gene: .; clone size: .; V gene: TRBV20-1; CDR3 DNA: TGCAGTGCCCGTACTTTGGGGCGGGATGGCTACACCTTC; CDR3 protein: CSARTLGRDGYTF
J gene: TRBJ2-1; D gene: .; clone size: .; V gene: TRBV9; CDR3 DNA: TGTGCCAGCAGCGTAGTCGTGAGCTCCTACAATGAGCAGTTTTTC; CDR3 protein: CASSVVVSSYNEQFF
J gene: TRBJ2-7; D gene: TRBD2; clone size: .; V gene: TRBV13; CDR3 DNA: TGTGCCAGCAGCTTAACCGGGACTAGCGGGAGCCGGCTCGAGCAGTACTTC; CDR3 protein: CASSLTGTSGSRLEQYF
J gene: TRBJ2-2; D gene: .; clone size: .; V gene: TRBV4-2; CDR3 DNA: TGTGCCAGCAGCCAAGGCCGGGAGATATGGACCGGGGAGCTGTTTTTT; CDR3 protein: CASSQGREIWTGELFF
J gene: TRBJ1-1; D gene: .; clone size: .; V gene: TRBV29-1; CDR3 DNA: TGCAGCGTTGAAGGCCTAATGGGCACTGAAGCTTTCTTT; CDR3 protein: CSVEGLMGTEAFF
J gene: TRBJ2-5; D gene: .; clone size: few; V gene: TRBV7-6; CDR3 DNA: TGTGCCAGCAGCTTAGCGCTTCCGGAGACCCAGTACTTC; CDR3 protein: CASSLALPETQYF
J gene: TRBJ2-3; D gene: TRBD2; clone size: .; V gene: TRBV11-3; CDR3 DNA: TGTGCCAGCAGCCGGGTCGCCTTGGCGGGGGTCTTTCCCGATACGCAGTATTTT; CDR3 protein: CASSRVALAGVFPDTQYF
J gene: TRBJ2-3; D gene: TRBD1; clone size: .; V gene: TRBV7-3; CDR3 DNA: TGTGCCAGCAGCTTAATAGGGGGCAGCCCAGATACGCAGTATTTT; CDR3 protein: CASSLIGGSPDTQYF
J gene: TRBJ2-7; D gene: .; clone size: .; V gene: TRBV7-9; CDR3 DNA: TGTGCCAGCAGCTTAGTAGGGTTCGAGCAGTACTTC; CDR3 protein: CASSLVGFEQYF
J gene: TRBJ1-5; D gene: .; clone size: .; V gene: TRBV9; CDR3 DNA: TGTGCCAGCAGCCAAACCGCGGTCGGTGAGCCCCAGCATTTT; CDR3 protein: CASSQTAVGEPQHF
J gene: TRBJ2-3; D gene: .; clone size: .; V gene: TRBV5-6; CDR3 DNA: TGTGCCAGCAGCTTGCCAGGGAACACAGATACGCAGTATTTT; CDR3 protein: CASSLPGNTDTQYF
J gene: TRBJ1-1; D gene: TRBD1; clone size: .; V gene: TRBV12-3/TRBV12-4; CDR3 DNA: TGTGCCAGCAGTTTGGACAGGCTCTCTGAAGCTTTCTTT; CDR3 protein: CASSLDRLSEAFF
J gene: TRBJ2-1; D gene: TRBD2; clone size: .; V gene: TRBV11-3; CDR3 DNA: TGTGCCAGCAGCTTTGGCGGGAGCTCCTACAATGAGCAGTTCTTC; CDR3 protein: CASSFGGSSYNEQFF
J gene: TRBJ2-1; D gene: .; clone size: .; V gene: TRBV28; CDR3 DNA: TGTGCCAGCAGTTTAGAGAGGGCATACAATGAGCAGTTCTTC; CDR3 protein: CASSLERAYNEQFF
J gene: TRBJ2-1; D gene: TRBD2; clone size: .; V gene: TRBV10-3; CDR3 DNA: TGTGCCACCTCCGGGACTAGCGGGGGTAGCTCCTACAATGAGCAGTTCTTC; CDR3 protein: CATSGTSGGSSYNEQFF
J gene: TRBJ2-1; D gene: .; clone size: .; V gene: TRBV5-5; CDR3 DNA: TGTGCCAGCAGCGTCGCCGGAGGGTCGTACAATGAGCAGTTCTTC; CDR3 protein: CASSVAGGSYNEQFF
J gene: TRBJ2-7; D gene: TRBD2; clone size: few; V gene: TRBV12-3/TRBV12-4; CDR3 DNA: TGTGCCAGCAGTTTTGGGACTAGCGGCGAGCAGTACTTC; CDR3 protein: CASSFGTSGEQYF
J gene: TRBJ2-5; D gene: .; clone size: few; V gene: TRBV10-3; CDR3 DNA: TGTGCCATCAGTGAGTCGCAAGGGACCGGAGAGACCCAGTACTTC; CDR3 protein: CAISESQGTGETQYF
J gene: TRBJ2-1; D gene: .; clone size: .; V gene: TRBV5-5; CDR3 DNA: TGTGCCAGCAGCTCCGGGACTGAATACAATGAGCAGTTCTTC; CDR3 protein: CASSSGTEYNEQFF
J gene: TRBJ2-1; D gene: TRBD2; clone size: few; V gene: TRBV29-1; CDR3 DNA: TGCAGCGTTGAAGAGGTAGCGGGAGGGCACAATGAGCAGTTCTTC; CDR3 protein: CSVEEVAGGHNEQFF
J gene: TRBJ2-2; D gene: TRBD2; clone size: .; V gene: TRBV12-3/TRBV12-4; CDR3 DNA: TGTGCCAGCACCCCGACTGGCGGGGGGGCCGCCGGGGAGCTGTTTTTT; CDR3 protein: CASTPTGGGAAGELFF
J gene: TRBJ2-1; D gene: TRBD1; clone size: .; V gene: TRBV4-2; CDR3 DNA: TGTGCCAGCAGCCCGGGACAGGAATACAAAGAGCAGTTCTTC; CDR3 protein: CASSPGQEYKEQFF
J gene: TRBJ2-3; D gene: .; clone size: few; V gene: TRBV2; CDR3 DNA: TGTGCCAGCAGTGATGGGAGGGATACGCAGTATTTT; CDR3 protein: CASSDGRDTQYF
J gene: TRBJ1-6; D gene: TRBD1; clone size: .; V gene: TRBV2; CDR3 DNA: TGTGCCAGCAGCGCACAGGGGTATAATTCACCCCTCCACTTT; CDR3 protein: CASSAQGYNSPLHF